Shown below are 32 T cell receptor beta chains from a single sample sequenced in a study of blood T cell repertoires in COVID-19 (dated by TCRdb to the early 2020s). The library was made by the immunoSEQ multiplex PCR assay. TCRdb took this table from immuneACCESS and kept in-frame rearrangements with V and J called. Such tables lack part of the clones; where checked against another copy, unresolved V genes explain under half of the gap, and the rest is unexplained. The sample table shows just under 150,000 clones, and more than 80% are seen once. The ten largest clonotypes hold 4.8% of the sample. The sample comprised peripheral blood. All receptors come from a human donor in a cohort sampled during active COVID-19.

This chain uses TRBV6-6 with TRBJ1-2; no firm D call. The V and J ends lost 0 bases and 4 bases respectively, with 12 bases between them. CDR3 length: 15 residues. Per the germline V gene, CDR1 is MNHNY and CDR2 is SVGAGI (reference sequence). The CDR3 sequence: CASSYSEGLGYGYTF. CDR3 bases: TGTGCCAGCAGTTACTCTGAGGGTTTAGGCTATGGCTACACCTTC.

The chain carries TRBV18 and TRBJ1-6; the D gene is possibly TRBD1 (6 bases). Trimming pared 2 bases from V and 10 bases from J, leaving 15 bases between. This CDR3 contains 15 residues. The germline V gene encodes CDR1 KGHSH and CDR2 LQKENI. The CDR3 loop reads CASSPATGRRSPLHF. The CDR3 bases are TGTGCCAGCTCACCAGCGACAGGACGTCGGTCACCCCTCCACTTT.

The genes are TRBV28 and TRBJ1-2, with 8 bases identical to TRBD1. CDR1 is MDHEN, CDR2 SYDVKM, per germline. V was pared by 6 bases and J by 2 bases, with 5 bases of the junction left unmatched. There are 14 residues in the CDR3. For the CDR3, the DNA is TGTGCCAGCAGACCGACAGGGGAAAACTATGGCTACACCTTC. This encodes CASRPTGENYGYTF.

The chain has TRBV30 and TRBJ1-5; tentative D call: TRBD1 (5 bases). CDR3 length: 16 residues. Germline lookup yields CDR1 GTSNPN and CDR2 SVGIG (reference sequence). The ends were cut back, 8 bases at V and 1 base at J, with 21 bases in the middle. This chain's CDR3 is CAGDFRGAGSNQPQHF. The CDR3 DNA reads TGTGCCGGGGATTTTCGAGGGGCGGGAAGCAATCAGCCCCAGCATTTT.

V gene TRBV7-9 combines with J gene TRBJ2-1; tentatively, D is TRBD2 (5 bases). CDR1 is SEHNR, CDR2 FQNEAQ, per germline (reference sequence). CDR3 length equals 13 residues. Trimming cost V 3 bases and J 10 bases, with 13 bases left between them. CDR3 region: CASSFTWEPEQFF. CDR3 nucleotide sequence: TGTGCCAGCAGCTTCACGTGGGAGCCCGAGCAGTTCTTC.

CDR3 residues: CSVGQGARETQYF. The CDR3 bases are TGCAGCGTTGGACAGGGGGCTCGGGAGACCCAGTACTTC. This chain uses TRBV29-1 with TRBJ2-5, with TRBD1 matching 10 bases. The CDR3 covers 13 residues. V shed 4 bases and J 5 bases; nucleotides not matched to a gene: 4. The V gene's germline CDR1 is SQVTM and CDR2 ANQGSEA.

The chain has TRBV3-1 (or the pseudogene TRBV3-2) and TRBJ1-1; TRBD1 matches 10 bases. Losses at the gene ends were 2 bases for V and 5 bases for J; bases not matched to a gene: 5. Germline CDR1 and CDR2: LGHDT and YNNKEL (reference sequence). This CDR3 region has 15 residues. Here the CDR3 reads CASSQFGQGGTEAFF. In nucleotides, the CDR3 is TGTGCCAGCAGCCAATTCGGACAGGGGGGAACTGAAGCTTTCTTT.

The chain's CDR3 is CASSPPFTSTDTQYF. The CDR3, as DNA: TGTGCCAGCAGCCCCCCTTTCACTAGCACAGATACGCAGTATTTT. The chain combines TRBV9 with TRBJ2-3; D gene ambiguous. Deletions cut 4 bases from V and 0 bases from J, with 12 bases between. CDR1 SGDLS and CDR2 YYNGEE come from the germline V gene. The CDR3 runs to 15 residues.

The rearrangement uses TRBV2 and TRBJ1-4, with a weak D call TRBD1 (6 bases). The CDR3 contains 18 residues. The germline gives CDR1 SNHLY, CDR2 FYNNEI. V dropped 6 bases and J dropped 0 bases, with 20 bases sitting between them. CDR3 nucleotides: TGTGCCAGCAGCCAAAACAGGGTTACCCTTGCAACTAATGAAAAACTGTTTTTT. This sequence encodes CASSQNRVTLATNEKLFF.

This chain uses TRBV3-1 (or the pseudogene TRBV3-2) with TRBJ1-6; the D is unclear. Germline CDR1 reads LGHDT; CDR2 reads YNNKEL (reference sequence). The CDR3 runs 16 residues. The ends were cut back, 4 bases at V and 7 bases at J, with 17 bases in the middle. CDR3 in amino acids: CASSLSPGLPNSPLHF. CDR3 nucleotide sequence: TGTGCCAGCAGCCTTTCCCCGGGTCTCCCAAATTCACCCCTCCACTTT.

The chain is built from TRBV30 and TRBJ1-2; a weak D match, TRBD1 (5 bases). Germline V lookup: CDR1 GTSNPN, CDR2 SVGIG (reference sequence). Deletions cut 0 bases from V and 5 bases from J, with 7 bases between. There are 12 residues in the CDR3. The CDR3 nucleotides read TGTGCCTGGAGTGTAGGGGAATATGGCTACACCTTC. Translated: CAWSVGEYGYTF. The full variable domain, in which reference TRBV30 and TRBJ1-2 provide the parts outside the CDR3, is SQTIHQWPATLVQPVGSPLSLECTVEGTSNPNLYWYRQAAGRGLQLLFYSVGIGQISSEVPQNLSASRPQDRQFILSSKKLLLSDSGFYLCAWSVGEYGYTFGSGTRLTVV.

J is TRBJ2-3 and V is TRBV28; 7 positions match TRBD1. Trimming removed 5 bases from V and 0 bases from J; junction bases left unmatched: 5. CDR1 is MDHEN, CDR2 SYDVKM, per germline. The CDR3 has 15 residues. This CDR3 reads CASSGTALSTDTQYF. The CDR3 region has the DNA TGTGCCAGCAGTGGGACAGCGCTTAGCACAGATACGCAGTATTTT.

The chain joins TRBV6-5 to TRBJ2-1, with D possibly being TRBD2 (6 bases). CDR1 and CDR2 (germline): MNHEY, SVGAGI. The CDR3 extends over 13 amino acids. Trimming cost V 6 bases and J 3 bases, with 9 bases left between them. CDR3 in amino acids: CASSLTSYNEQFF. The CDR3 nucleotides are TGTGCCAGCAGCCTGACTAGCTACAATGAGCAGTTCTTC.

The rearrangement joins TRBV27 to TRBJ2-7; 8 nucleotides align to TRBD2. V shed 3 bases and J 6 bases; nucleotides not matched to a gene: 10. The V gene's germline CDR1 is MNHEY and CDR2 SMNVEV (reference sequence). The CDR3 extends over 15 amino acids. The chain's CDR3 is CASSLGPGLESEQYF. CDR3 in DNA: TGTGCCAGCAGTTTGGGGCCGGGACTAGAGTCCGAGCAGTACTTC.

V is TRBV2 and J is TRBJ2-4, with a possible D match to TRBD1 (6 bases). CDR3 size: 14 residues. The V gene lost 6 bases and the J gene lost 0 bases, with 9 bases spanning the gap. The germline V gene encodes CDR1 SNHLY and CDR2 FYNNEI. The CDR3 is CASRTGLAKNIQYF. CDR3 in DNA: TGTGCCAGCAGGACAGGACTAGCCAAAAACATTCAGTACTTC.

This rearrangement joins TRBV6-5 to TRBJ1-5; a weak D match, TRBD1 (6 bases). Looked up from germline, CDR1 is MNHEY and CDR2 is SVGAGI. The CDR3 runs 14 residues. Trimming left V 6 bases short and J 7 bases short, with 16 bases between. DNA of the CDR3: TGTGCCAGCAGCGCGCGCGTTGGGGGCCAGCCCCAGCATTTT. Translated, it gives CASSARVGGQPQHF.

This clone occurred many times. The chain combines TRBV5-1 with TRBJ2-3; possibly TRBD1 for D (5 bases). Germline values: CDR1 SGHRS, CDR2 YFSETQ. This CDR3 contains 14 residues. V was pared by 5 bases and J by 1 base, with 11 bases between. The CDR3 nucleotides are TGCGCCAGCAGTATCCAGGGCGGCACAGATACGCAGTATTTT. It is translated as CASSIQGGTDTQYF.

This clone was seen more than once but under ten times. As DNA, the CDR3 is TGTGCCAGCAGCCACGGACTAGCTGAGAACGAGCAGTACGTC. Amino acids: CASSHGLAENEQYV. The rearrangement uses TRBV4-2 and TRBJ2-7, with 8 nucleotides matching TRBD2. Germline CDR1 reads LGHNA; CDR2 reads YNFKEQ. The CDR3 runs to 14 residues. With 3 bases clipped from V and 5 bases from J, the junction kept 6 bases outside the gene matches.

In this sample, this clone turned up once. The chain joins TRBV5-1 to TRBJ1-1; the D gene is possibly TRBD1 (6 bases). CDR1 and CDR2 (germline): SGHRS, YFSETQ. The CDR3 runs 15 residues. Between the trimmed V and J ends, which lost 0 bases and 5 bases, there was a span of 14 bases. The CDR3 nucleotides read TGCGCCAGCAGCTTGGGCAGGGGCGCTTGGACTGAAGCTTTCTTT. Its translation: CASSLGRGAWTEAFF.

This clone was picked up a small number of times. CDR3 region: CASSANGDNSPLHF. In DNA form, the CDR3 reads TGTGCCAGCAGCGCTAACGGGGATAATTCACCCCTCCACTTT. The rearrangement uses TRBV7-9 and TRBJ1-6; D is unclear. The germline CDR1 and CDR2 sequences are SEHNR and FQNEAQ (reference sequence). Deletions cut 5 bases from V and 5 bases from J, with 10 bases between. This CDR3 contains 14 residues.

The chain uses TRBV7-9 and TRBJ1-6; D unresolved. There are 12 residues in the CDR3. Trimming removed 5 bases from V and 7 bases from J, with 6 bases in between. CDR1 and CDR2 from the germline V gene are SEHNR and FQNEAQ (reference sequence). In DNA, the CDR3 is TGTGCCAGCAGCCTACCCAATTCACCCCTCCACTTT. It yields the protein CASSLPNSPLHF. The variable domain in full, with the rest retrieved from reference TRBV7-9 and TRBJ1-6, is DTGVSQNPRHKITKRGQNVTFRCDPISEHNRLYWYRQTLGQGPEFLTYFQNEAQLEKSRLLSDRFSAERPKGSFSTLEIQRTEQGDSAMYLCASSLPNSPLHFGNGTRLTVT.

The chain is built from TRBV6-5 and TRBJ1-2, with D perhaps matching TRBD1 (5 bases). CDR1 is MNHEY and CDR2 is SVGAGI in the germline V gene. V was clipped by 6 bases and J by 3 bases, with 17 bases between them. The CDR3 has 15 amino acids. The CDR3 DNA follows: TGTGCCAGCAGCCCCCGCCGGACACATCACTATGGCTACACCTTC. Its translation is CASSPRRTHHYGYTF.

J is TRBJ1-1 and V is TRBV19; 8 nucleotides line up with TRBD1. Trimming at V came to 4 bases and at J to 6 bases, leaving 10 bases not matched to a gene. CDR3 length: 15 residues. From germline, CDR1 is LNHDA and CDR2 SQIVND (reference sequence). The CDR3: CASSKQGGISPEAFF. The CDR3 bases are TGTGCCAGTAGTAAACAGGGGGGTATCTCCCCTGAAGCTTTCTTT.

The chain carries TRBV24-1 and TRBJ2-2; D is unresolved. The CDR3 spans 15 residues. V gave up 4 bases and J gave up 4 bases, with 12 bases separating them. Germline CDR1 is KGHDR and CDR2 is SFDVKD. The CDR3 sequence is CATSDPRSGTGELFF. In DNA, the CDR3 is TGTGCCACCAGTGACCCCCGATCAGGCACCGGGGAGCTGTTTTTT.

The rearrangement links TRBV3-1 (or the pseudogene TRBV3-2) to TRBJ1-1, with 7 bases identical to TRBD1. The CDR3 totals 14 residues. The J segment lost 4 bases and the V segment lost 6 bases, leaving 8 bases of the junction unmatched. Germline V CDR1 and CDR2: LGHDT, YNNKEL (reference sequence). Written as DNA, the CDR3 is TGTGCCAGCAGTTCCCGACAGGGTTCCACTGAAGCTTTCTTT. Its protein is CASSSRQGSTEAFF.

This chain joins TRBV11-2 and TRBJ1-5, with 7 bases fitting TRBD1. Germline CDR1 and CDR2: SGHAT and FQNNGV. The CDR3 sequence is 14 residues long. After removal of 4 bases from V and 4 bases from J, the junction contained 4 bases not matched to a gene. The chain's CDR3 is CASSSGQQNQPQHF. The CDR3 bases are TGTGCCAGCAGCTCGGGACAGCAAAATCAGCCCCAGCATTTT.

The rearrangement links TRBV29-1 to TRBJ2-3, with D possibly matching TRBD1 (6 bases). The V gene lost 3 bases and the J gene lost 1 base, with 8 bases spanning the gap. Germline-derived CDR1 and CDR2 are SQVTM and ANQGSEA. This CDR3 has 13 amino acids. The DNA of the CDR3 is TGCAGCGTTGACGGGACACGCACAGATACGCAGTATTTT. This codes for CSVDGTRTDTQYF.

This rearrangement joins TRBV6-6 to TRBJ1-3, with D unresolved. Trimming stripped 6 bases from V and 8 bases from J, with 8 bases between. The CDR3 contains 11 residues. Germline CDR1 MNHNY, CDR2 SVGAGI (reference sequence). This chain's CDR3 is CASSTADTIYF. In DNA form, the CDR3 reads TGTGCCAGCAGCACAGCGGACACCATATATTTT.

The genes are TRBV10-3 and TRBJ1-1, with TRBD1 identical over 7 bases. The germline CDR1 and CDR2 sequences are ENHRY and SYGVKD. The V and J ends lost 6 bases and 7 bases, in that order; junction bases with no gene match: 5. The CDR3 covers 12 residues. The CDR3 DNA reads TGTGCCATCAGCCGGGACAGCTATGAAGCTTTCTTT. Translating gives CAISRDSYEAFF.

The CDR3 DNA is TGCAGCGTGCACCCACAGGGCGGAGAGACCCAGTACTTC. It encodes CSVHPQGGETQYF. The V and J genes are TRBV29-1 and TRBJ2-5, with D possibly being TRBD1 (6 bases). CDR1 is SQVTM and CDR2 is ANQGSEA in the germline V gene. V gave up 6 bases and J gave up 4 bases, with 15 bases separating them. The CDR3 sequence is 13 residues long. Variable domain in full (rest from reference TRBV29-1 and TRBJ2-5): SAVISQKPSRDICQRGTSLTIQCQVDSQVTMMFWYRQQPGQSLTLIATANQGSEATYESGFVIDKFPISRPNLTFSTLTVSNMSPEDSSIYLCSVHPQGGETQYFGPGTRLLVL.

This clone was seen a handful of times. V is TRBV4-2 and J is TRBJ1-5; tentatively, D is TRBD1 (6 bases). Trimming removed 1 base at V and 4 bases at J, with 11 bases between. The CDR3 sequence is 15 residues long. Looked up from germline, CDR1 is LGHNA and CDR2 is YNFKEQ. CDR3 DNA sequence: TGTGCCAGCAGCCAAGTCCGGACAGCTAATCAGCCCCAGCATTTT. Encoded protein: CASSQVRTANQPQHF.

The V gene is TRBV27, the J gene TRBJ1-4; TRBD1 aligns across 7 bases. Germline lookup yields CDR1 MNHEY and CDR2 SMNVEV (reference sequence). V shed 5 bases and J 3 bases; nucleotides not matched to a gene: 18. The CDR3 has 19 residues. The CDR3 spells CASSAFSFLGQGANEKLFF. The CDR3 coding sequence is TGTGCCAGCAGTGCCTTTAGCTTCCTGGGGCAGGGGGCTAATGAAAAACTGTTTTTT.